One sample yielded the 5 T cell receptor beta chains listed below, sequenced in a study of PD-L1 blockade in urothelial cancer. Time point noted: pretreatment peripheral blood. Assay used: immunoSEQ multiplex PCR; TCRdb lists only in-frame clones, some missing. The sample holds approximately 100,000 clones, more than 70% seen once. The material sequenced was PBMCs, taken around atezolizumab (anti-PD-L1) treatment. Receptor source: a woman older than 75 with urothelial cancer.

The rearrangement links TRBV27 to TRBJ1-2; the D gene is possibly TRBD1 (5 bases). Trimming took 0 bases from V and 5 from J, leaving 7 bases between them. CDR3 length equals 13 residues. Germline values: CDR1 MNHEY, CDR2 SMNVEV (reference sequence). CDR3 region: CASSLSSGYGYTF. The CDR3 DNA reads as TGTGCCAGCAGTTTATCGTCAGGGTATGGCTACACCTTC.

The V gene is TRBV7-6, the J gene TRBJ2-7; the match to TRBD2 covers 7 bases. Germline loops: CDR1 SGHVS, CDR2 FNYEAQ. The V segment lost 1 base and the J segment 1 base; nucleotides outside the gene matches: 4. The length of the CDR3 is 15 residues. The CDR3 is CASSLDASGSYEQYF. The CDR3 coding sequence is TGTGCCAGCAGCTTAGATGCTAGCGGTTCCTACGAGCAGTACTTC.

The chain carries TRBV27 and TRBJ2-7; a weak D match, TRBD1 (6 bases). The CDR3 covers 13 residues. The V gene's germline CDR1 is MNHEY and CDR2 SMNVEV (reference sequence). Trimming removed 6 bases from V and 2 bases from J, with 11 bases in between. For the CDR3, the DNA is TGTGCCAGCAGCCCCGGGACACCCTACGAGCAGTACTTC. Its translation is CASSPGTPYEQYF.

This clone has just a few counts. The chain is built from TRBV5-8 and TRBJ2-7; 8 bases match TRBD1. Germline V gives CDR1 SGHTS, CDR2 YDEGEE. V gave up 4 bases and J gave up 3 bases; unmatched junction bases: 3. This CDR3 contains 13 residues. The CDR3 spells CASSQTGVYEQYF. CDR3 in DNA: TGTGCCAGCAGCCAGACAGGGGTCTACGAGCAGTACTTC.

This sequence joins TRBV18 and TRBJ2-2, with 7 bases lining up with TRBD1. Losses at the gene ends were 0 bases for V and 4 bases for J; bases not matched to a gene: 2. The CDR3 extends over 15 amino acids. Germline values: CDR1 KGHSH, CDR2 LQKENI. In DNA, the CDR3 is TGTGCCAGCTCACCACCAAACAGGGGCACCGGGGAGCTGTTTTTT. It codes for CASSPPNRGTGELFF.